These 2 T cell receptor beta chains came from one sample sequenced in a study of shared clonotypes between healthy human individuals. Assay used: immunoSEQ multiplex PCR; TCRdb lists only in-frame clones, some missing. The sample lists roughly 1,100,000 clones; around four fifths were seen once. Sequenced sample: memory CD4+ T cells sorted from blood. This sample's subset: CD45RA-negative fraction. These receptors were taken from a man between 18 and 29 years old in good health.

In nucleotides, the CDR3 is TGTGCCAGCAGTCAGGACAGGGATGTGGCTTCCGGGACCCAGTACTTC. Translated, it gives CASSQDRDVASGTQYF. The chain combines TRBV2 with TRBJ2-5, with 8 bases matching TRBD1. Germline trimming cut 5 bases from V and 7 bases from J; bases unmatched to any gene: 15. Germline CDR1 reads SNHLY; CDR2 reads FYNNEI. This CDR3 region has 16 residues.

The chain uses TRBV2 and TRBJ2-3; TRBD1 agrees at 8 bases. The CDR3 totals 14 residues. Per the germline V gene, CDR1 is SNHLY and CDR2 is FYNNEI. Germline trimming cut 6 bases from V and 4 bases from J; bases unmatched to any gene: 6. In nucleotides, the CDR3 is TGTGCCAGCAGCCAAGACAGGGGACCAGATACGCAGTATTTT. Its translation: CASSQDRGPDTQYF.